A selection of T cell receptor beta chains follows, all from one sample in a study of identical twins. TCRdb ran MiXCR on the 5' RACE reads and lists one entry per CDR3 protein. The sample yields 200,000 to 250,000 distinct CDR3 sequences, roughly 7% seen once. This sample also belongs to another study, concerning yellow fever vaccine responses in identical twins.

Sequencing input: memory (CD45RO+) T cells sorted from blood. These receptors all come from a woman in her late teens or twenties in good health. The CDR3 runs from the conserved cysteine through the conserved F or W. D genes are given only for firm matches. The listing skips clone size in some rows; elsewhere it reads once, few, many or a size class.

size	J	D	length	V	DNA	CDR3
many	TRBJ2-5	.	10	TRBV29-1	TGCAGCGTTGATAAAGAGACCCAGTACTTC	CSVDKETQYF
few	TRBJ1-4	.	14	TRBV15	TGTGCCACTCTCAGACAGTCAACTAATGAAAAACTGTTTTTT	CATLRQSTNEKLFF
few	TRBJ2-5	TRBD2	14	TRBV9	TGTGCCAGCAGCGTAGGGGGTAGCGGGAAGACCCAGTACTTC	CASSVGGSGKTQYF
few	TRBJ1-2	.	16	TRBV3-1	TGTGCCAGCAGCCAAGATTTAGGGACACGACACTATGGCTACACCTTC	CASSQDLGTRHYGYTF
many	TRBJ1-4	TRBD1	13	TRBV25-1	TGTGCCAGCAGTAAGACAGGGAATGAAAAACTGTTTTTT	CASSKTGNEKLFF
.	TRBJ2-5	.	15	TRBV11-1	TGTGCCAGCAGCTTTACCAACGGAATCGGGGAGACCCAGTACTTC	CASSFTNGIGETQYF
few	TRBJ2-1	.	13	TRBV27	TGTGCCAGCACTCCGGGACGCCGCAATGAGCAGTTCTTC	CASTPGRRNEQFF
.	TRBJ2-1	.	13	TRBV5-1	TGCGCCAGCAGCCCCGAGTTGTTTGGTGAGCAGTTCTTC	CASSPELFGEQFF
few	TRBJ2-1	.	15	TRBV11-2	TGTGCCAGCAGCTTAGGCGCAGGTAGATACAATGAGCAGTTCTTC	CASSLGAGRYNEQFF
many	TRBJ1-1	.	14	TRBV7-2	TGTGCCAGCAGCTTAGGCCTTGGTGGCACTGAAGCTTTCTTT	CASSLGLGGTEAFF
.	TRBJ2-3	TRBD1	16	TRBV12-3/TRBV12-4	TGTGCCAGCAGTTTAGTACCGGGACAGGGCACAGATACGCAGTATTTT	CASSLVPGQGTDTQYF
many	TRBJ1-2	.	17	TRBV9	TGTGCCAGCAGCGTAGTTGACGGGCTGGTAGGGTCAAGTGGCTACACCTTC	CASSVVDGLVGSSGYTF
.	TRBJ2-2	TRBD2	17	TRBV10-2	TGCGCCAGCAGCCGCATTACTAGCGGGGGGAGCACCGGGGAGCTGTTTTTT	CASSRITSGGSTGELFF
few	TRBJ2-1	.	15	TRBV5-8	TGTGCCAGCAGCTCCTTGTGGGCCTGGTACAATGAGCAGTTCTTC	CASSSLWAWYNEQFF
few	TRBJ2-1	.	13	TRBV27	TGTGCCAGCAGTTTATTTCGGGGGAGTGAGCAGTTCTTC	CASSLFRGSEQFF
few	TRBJ2-3	TRBD2	16	TRBV5-1	TGCGCCAGCAGTCCGGACCTTAGCGGGGGGGCAGATACGCAGTATTTT	CASSPDLSGGADTQYF
many	TRBJ2-3	.	10	TRBV7-2	TGTGCCAGCAGCGTAGATACGCAGTATTTT	CASSVDTQYF
few	TRBJ1-6	.	16	TRBV14	TGTGCCAGCAGCCAAGACCGGGACACCAGAAATTCACCCCTCCACTTT	CASSQDRDTRNSPLHF
few	TRBJ2-1	.	12	TRBV2	TGTGCCAGCAGTGCGACTATCCGTGAGCAGTTCTTC	CASSATIREQFF
many	TRBJ2-1	TRBD2	16	TRBV5-6	TGTGCCAGCAGCTTTTTAGCGGGGGGGTCATACAATGAGCAGTTCTTC	CASSFLAGGSYNEQFF
many	TRBJ2-7	TRBD2	12	TRBV2	TGTGCCAGCAGTGGACTAGCGTACGAGCAGTACTTC	CASSGLAYEQYF
many	TRBJ2-2	.	15	TRBV7-9	TGTGCCAGCAGCTTAGTTTGGGGAGTCACCGGGGAGCTGTTTTTT	CASSLVWGVTGELFF
many	TRBJ2-7	TRBD1	14	TRBV10-3	TGTGCCATCAGGGGGACAGGGGACCCCTACGAGCAGTACTTC	CAIRGTGDPYEQYF
many	TRBJ2-7	.	12	TRBV28	TGTGCCAGCCGGGACAATGCCTACGAGCAGTACTTC	CASRDNAYEQYF
many	TRBJ1-1	.	13	TRBV15	TGTGCCACCAGCAGAGATGGGGCCGCTGAAGCTTTCTTT	CATSRDGAAEAFF
many	TRBJ2-1	TRBD2	16	TRBV6-1	TGTGCCAGCAGAGAAACACCGGGACTAGCGGGAAAAGAGCAGTTCTTC	CASRETPGLAGKEQFF
many	TRBJ1-2	.	13	TRBV7-9	TGTGCCAGCAGCTTACCTGGCATCCGGGGCTACACCTTC	CASSLPGIRGYTF
.	TRBJ2-1	TRBD2	17	TRBV20-1	TGCAGTGCTACGGGACTAGCGGGAGGGCAAATTTACGATGAGCAGTTCTTC	CSATGLAGGQIYDEQFF